This T cell receptor (beta chain) was profiled in a study of Graves' ophthalmopathy and Graves' hyperthyroidism. RNA transcripts were the template, and TCR beta CDR3 regions were amplified from them. HTBI primers primed a first-round RT-PCR, and a second-round multiplex PCR followed. A single record per CDR3 protein comes from TCRdb applying MiXCR to the multiplex PCR reads. The sample has some 750,000 distinct CDR3 sequences, 35% to 50% seen once; the top ten hold approximately 43%. The sequence was collected from an adult man with Graves' ophthalmopathy. Sequenced sample: peripheral blood.

CDR3 sequence: CASSEVQGTLSPLHF. DNA for the CDR3: TGTGCCAGCAGTGAGGTTCAGGGAACGTTATCACCCCTCCACTTT. The gene calls are TRBV25-1 and TRBJ1-6, with TRBD1 as a possible D gene (5 bases). This CDR3 comprises 15 residues. V was trimmed by 3 bases and J by 10 bases, leaving 16 bases between them. Germline CDR1 MGHDK, CDR2 SYGVNS. The full variable domain, in which reference TRBV25-1 and TRBJ1-6 provide the parts outside the CDR3, is EADIYQTPRYLVIGTGKKITLECSQTMGHDKMYWYQQDPGMELHLIHYSYGVNSTEKGDLSSESTVSRIRTEHFPLTLESARPSHTSQYLCASSEVQGTLSPLHFGNGTRLTVT.